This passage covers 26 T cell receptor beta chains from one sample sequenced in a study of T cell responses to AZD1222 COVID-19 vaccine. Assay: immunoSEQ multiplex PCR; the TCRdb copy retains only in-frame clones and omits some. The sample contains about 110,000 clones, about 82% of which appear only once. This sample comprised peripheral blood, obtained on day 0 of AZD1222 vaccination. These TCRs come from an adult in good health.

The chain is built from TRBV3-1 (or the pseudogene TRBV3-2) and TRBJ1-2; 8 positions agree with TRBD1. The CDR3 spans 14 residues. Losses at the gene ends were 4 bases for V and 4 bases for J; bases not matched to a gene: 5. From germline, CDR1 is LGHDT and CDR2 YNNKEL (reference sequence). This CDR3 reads CASSPDRGSYGYTF. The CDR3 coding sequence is TGTGCCAGCAGCCCCGACAGGGGCAGCTATGGCTACACCTTC.

The CDR3 is CASRPGGGGSSNQPQHF. The CDR3, as DNA: TGTGCCAGTCGCCCCGGGGGGGGAGGTTCTAGCAATCAGCCCCAGCATTTT. The rearrangement links TRBV19 to TRBJ1-5; tentatively, D is TRBD1 (5 bases). CDR3 size: 17 residues. Germline assignment: CDR1 LNHDA and CDR2 SQIVND (reference sequence). Trimming left V 8 bases short and J 0 bases short, with 20 bases between.

The CDR3 DNA reads as TGTGCCAGCAGCTTAATATCCACCGGGACTAAGGGCGAGCAGTACTTC. Its translation: CASSLISTGTKGEQYF. The V call is TRBV7-8, the J call TRBJ2-7; TRBD2 matches at 7 bases. The CDR3 has 16 residues. Per germline, CDR1 SGHVS and CDR2 FQNEAQ. Trimming removed 2 bases from V and 6 bases from J; junction bases left unmatched: 13.

CDR3 protein: CASSSPGTGSIQYF. The DNA for the CDR3 is TGTGCCAGCAGCTCCCCCGGGACAGGGAGCATTCAGTACTTC. The chain is built from TRBV7-2 and TRBJ2-4, with 9 bases aligning to TRBD1. Losses at the gene ends were 4 bases for V and 9 bases for J; bases not matched to a gene: 7. CDR1 SGHTA and CDR2 FQGNSA come from the germline V gene. The CDR3 sequence is 14 residues long.

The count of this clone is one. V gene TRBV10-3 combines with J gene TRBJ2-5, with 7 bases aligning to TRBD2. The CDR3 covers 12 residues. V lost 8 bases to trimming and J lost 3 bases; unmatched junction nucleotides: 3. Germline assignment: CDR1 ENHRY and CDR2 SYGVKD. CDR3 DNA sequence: TGTGCCATCGGGGGAGGGGAAGAGACCCAGTACTTC. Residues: CAIGGGEETQYF.

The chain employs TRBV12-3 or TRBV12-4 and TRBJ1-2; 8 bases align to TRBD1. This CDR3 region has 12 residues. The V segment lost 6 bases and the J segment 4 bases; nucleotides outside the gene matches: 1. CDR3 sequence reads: CASSGTGYGYTF. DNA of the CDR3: TGTGCCAGCAGCGGGACAGGCTATGGCTACACCTTC.

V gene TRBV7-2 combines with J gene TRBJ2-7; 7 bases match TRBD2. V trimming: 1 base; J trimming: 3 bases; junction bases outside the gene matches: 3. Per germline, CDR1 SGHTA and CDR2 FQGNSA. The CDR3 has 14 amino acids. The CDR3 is CASSLEAGLYEQYF. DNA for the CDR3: TGTGCCAGCAGCTTAGAAGCGGGACTCTACGAGCAGTACTTC.

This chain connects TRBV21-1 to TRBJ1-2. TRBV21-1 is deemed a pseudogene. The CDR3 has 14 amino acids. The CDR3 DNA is TGTGCCAGCAGCAAAGTCCGGAATCTCTATGGCTACACCTTC. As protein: CASSKVRNLYGYTF.

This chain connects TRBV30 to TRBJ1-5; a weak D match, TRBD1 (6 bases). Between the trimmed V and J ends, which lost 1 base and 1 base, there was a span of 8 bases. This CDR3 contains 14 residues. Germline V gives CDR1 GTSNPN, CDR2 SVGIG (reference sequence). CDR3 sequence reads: CAWSGGQSNQPQHF. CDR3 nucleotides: TGTGCCTGGAGTGGGGGACAAAGCAATCAGCCCCAGCATTTT.

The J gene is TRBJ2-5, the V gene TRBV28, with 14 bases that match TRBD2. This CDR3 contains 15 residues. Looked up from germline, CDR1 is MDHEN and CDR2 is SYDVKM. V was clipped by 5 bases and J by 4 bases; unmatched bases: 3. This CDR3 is CASSGLAGGTETQYF. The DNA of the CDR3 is TGTGCCAGCAGTGGACTAGCGGGGGGTACAGAGACCCAGTACTTC.

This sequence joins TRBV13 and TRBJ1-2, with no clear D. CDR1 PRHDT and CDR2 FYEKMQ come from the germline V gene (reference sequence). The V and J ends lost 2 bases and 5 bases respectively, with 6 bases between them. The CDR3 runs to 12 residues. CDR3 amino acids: CASSLQVYGYTF. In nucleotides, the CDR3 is TGTGCCAGCAGCTTACAGGTGTATGGCTACACCTTC.

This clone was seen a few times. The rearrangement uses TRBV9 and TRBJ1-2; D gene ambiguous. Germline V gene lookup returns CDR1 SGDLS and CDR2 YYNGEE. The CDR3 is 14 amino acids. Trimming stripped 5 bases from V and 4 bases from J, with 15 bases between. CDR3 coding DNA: TGTGCCAGCAGAACTCCTACGGGCCTCTATGGCTACACCTTC. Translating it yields CASRTPTGLYGYTF.

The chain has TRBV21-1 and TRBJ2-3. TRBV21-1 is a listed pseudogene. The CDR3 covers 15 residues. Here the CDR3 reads CASRLTDTSTDTQYF. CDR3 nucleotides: TGTGCCAGCCGTCTGACGGATACTAGCACAGATACGCAGTATTTT.

The CDR3 bases are TGTGCCAGCAGCCAGGGGCATTCCCACGAGCAGTACTTC. The encoded protein is CASSQGHSHEQYF. The chain is built from TRBV5-4 and TRBJ2-7; tentatively, D is TRBD1 (6 bases). CDR3 length: 13 residues. CDR1 and CDR2 (germline): SGHNT, YYREEE (reference sequence). V shed 4 bases and J shed 5 bases, with 13 bases lying between them.

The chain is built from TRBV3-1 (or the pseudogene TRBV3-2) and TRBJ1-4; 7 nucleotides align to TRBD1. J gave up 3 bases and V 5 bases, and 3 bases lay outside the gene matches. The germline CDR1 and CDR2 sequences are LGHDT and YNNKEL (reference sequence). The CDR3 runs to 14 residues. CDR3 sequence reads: CASSRGTANEKLFF. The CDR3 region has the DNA TGTGCCAGCAGCAGAGGGACAGCTAATGAAAAACTGTTTTTT.

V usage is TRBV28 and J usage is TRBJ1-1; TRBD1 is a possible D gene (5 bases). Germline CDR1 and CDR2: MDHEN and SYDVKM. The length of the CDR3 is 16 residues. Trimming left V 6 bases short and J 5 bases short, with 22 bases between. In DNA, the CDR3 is TGTGCCAGCAGCCAAAGGGGACCGGGAGCGAGAACTGAAGCTTTCTTT. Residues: CASSQRGPGARTEAFF. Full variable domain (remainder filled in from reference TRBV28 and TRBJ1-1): DVKVTQSSRYLVKRTGEKVFLECVQDMDHENMFWYRQDPGLGLRLIYFSYDVKMKEKGDIPEGYSVSREKKERFSLILESASTNQTSMYLCASSQRGPGARTEAFFGQGTRLTVV.

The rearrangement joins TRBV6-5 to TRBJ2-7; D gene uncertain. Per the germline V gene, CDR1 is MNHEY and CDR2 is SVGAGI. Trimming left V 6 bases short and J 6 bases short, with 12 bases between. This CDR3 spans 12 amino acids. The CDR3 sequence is CASRGSFGEQYF. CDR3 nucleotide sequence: TGTGCCAGCAGGGGGTCGTTCGGCGAGCAGTACTTC.

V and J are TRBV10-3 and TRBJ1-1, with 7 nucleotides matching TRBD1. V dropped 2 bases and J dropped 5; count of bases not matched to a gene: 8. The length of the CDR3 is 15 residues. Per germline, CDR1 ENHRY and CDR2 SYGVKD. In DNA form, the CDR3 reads TGTGCCATCAGTGAGCGAACAGGGGTGAGGACTGAAGCTTTCTTT. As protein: CAISERTGVRTEAFF.

The CDR3 protein is CASSSAEGSGTVRFYGYTF. Here the CDR3 DNA reads TGTGCCAGCAGCTCGGCGGAGGGATCTGGGACAGTGCGGTTTTATGGCTACACCTTC. The gene calls are TRBV5-6 and TRBJ1-2; 7 positions agree with TRBD1. This CDR3 has 19 amino acids. Germline values: CDR1 SGHDT, CDR2 YYEEEE. V lost 3 bases, J lost 5 bases, and 22 bases stayed unmatched.

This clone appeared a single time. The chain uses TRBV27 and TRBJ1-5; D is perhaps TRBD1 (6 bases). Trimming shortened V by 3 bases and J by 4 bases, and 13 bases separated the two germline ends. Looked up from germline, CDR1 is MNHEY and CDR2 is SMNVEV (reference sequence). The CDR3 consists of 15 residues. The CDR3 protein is CASSFNGGPNQPQHF. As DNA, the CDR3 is TGTGCCAGCAGTTTTAATGGGGGGCCTAATCAGCCCCAGCATTTT.

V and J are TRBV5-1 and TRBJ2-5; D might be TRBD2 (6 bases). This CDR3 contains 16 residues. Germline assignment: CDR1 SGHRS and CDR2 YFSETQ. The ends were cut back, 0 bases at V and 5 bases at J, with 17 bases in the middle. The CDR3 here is CASSLGGDSAWETQYF. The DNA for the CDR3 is TGCGCCAGCAGCTTGGGCGGGGACTCGGCATGGGAGACCCAGTACTTC.

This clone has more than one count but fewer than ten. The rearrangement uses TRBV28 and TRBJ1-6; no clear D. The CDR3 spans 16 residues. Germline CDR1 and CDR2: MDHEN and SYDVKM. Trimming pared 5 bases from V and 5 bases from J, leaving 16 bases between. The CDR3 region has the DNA TGTGCCAGCAGTGTCCCCGTTGAAGGTGATAATTCACCCCTCCACTTT. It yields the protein CASSVPVEGDNSPLHF.

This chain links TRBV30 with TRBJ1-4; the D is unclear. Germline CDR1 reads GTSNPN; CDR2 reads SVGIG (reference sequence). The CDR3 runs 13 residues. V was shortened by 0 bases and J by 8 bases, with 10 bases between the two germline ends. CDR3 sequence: CAWSVLPGEKLFF. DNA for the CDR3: TGTGCCTGGAGTGTACTTCCGGGGGAAAAACTGTTTTTT.

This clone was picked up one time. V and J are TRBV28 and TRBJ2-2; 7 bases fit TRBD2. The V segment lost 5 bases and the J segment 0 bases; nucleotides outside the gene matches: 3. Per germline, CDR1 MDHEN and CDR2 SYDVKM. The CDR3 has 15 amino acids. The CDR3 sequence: CASSPSGANTGELFF. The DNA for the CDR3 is TGTGCCAGCAGTCCCAGCGGGGCGAACACCGGGGAGCTGTTTTTT.

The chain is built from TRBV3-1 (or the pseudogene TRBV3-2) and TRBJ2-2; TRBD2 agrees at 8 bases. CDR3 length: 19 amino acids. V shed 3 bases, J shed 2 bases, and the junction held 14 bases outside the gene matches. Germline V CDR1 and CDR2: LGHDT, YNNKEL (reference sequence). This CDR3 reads CASSQNPEGRGANTGELFF. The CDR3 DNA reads TGTGCCAGCAGCCAGAACCCCGAAGGGCGGGGGGCCAACACCGGGGAGCTGTTTTTT.

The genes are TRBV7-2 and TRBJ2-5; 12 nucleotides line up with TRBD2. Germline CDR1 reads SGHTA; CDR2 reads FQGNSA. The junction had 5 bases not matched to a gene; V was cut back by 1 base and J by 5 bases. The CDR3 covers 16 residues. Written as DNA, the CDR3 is TGTGCCAGCAGCTTAGGACTAGCGGGGGCGGGGGAGACCCAGTACTTC. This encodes CASSLGLAGAGETQYF.